This entry lists 31 T cell receptor beta chains sequenced from one sample in a study of T cell responses to AZD1222 COVID-19 vaccine (dated by TCRdb to 2020 to 2022). The time point label corresponds to: about 28 days (+/-7) after the second vaccine dose. The sample's treatment or condition label, in plain terms: meningococcal conjugate vaccine given as trial control. Receptor amplification or capture employed the immunoSEQ multiplex PCR assay. This is the immuneACCESS table as TCRdb keeps it, with only in-frame sequences that have V and J called. A part of the clones is gone; compared with another copy, unresolved V genes explain less than half, and the rest is unexplained. Within this sample are about 210,000 clones, with approximately 94% of them counted one time only. The ten largest clones take up around 1.5% of the sample. The material sequenced was peripheral blood, taken 28 days after the second dose of the MenACWY control vaccine. The receptors were gathered from an adult who received the MenACWY meningococcal vaccine as a control.

CDR3 in amino acids: CASSIGSNTEAFF. Here the CDR3 DNA reads TGTGCCAGTAGTATTGGGTCGAACACTGAAGCTTTCTTT. V usage is TRBV19 and J usage is TRBJ1-1, with D unresolved. The V end was cut by 3 bases, the J end by 1 base, with 6 bases between. In germline, CDR1 is LNHDA, CDR2 SQIVND (reference sequence). This CDR3 is 13 amino acids long.

V usage is TRBV18 and J usage is TRBJ2-7; 12 bases are a match to TRBD2. The germline V gene encodes CDR1 KGHSH and CDR2 LQKENI. With V trimmed by 5 bases and J by 3 bases, 5 bases remained unmatched. The CDR3 loop spans 15 amino acids. For the CDR3, the DNA is TGTGCCAGCTCAAGACTAGCGGGAGCGGTCTACGAGCAGTACTTC. Translating gives CASSRLAGAVYEQYF.

CDR3 sequence: CSVAPGTGGEKLFF. The CDR3 region has the DNA TGCAGCGTTGCTCCCGGGACAGGGGGTGAAAAACTGTTTTTT. V is TRBV29-1 and J is TRBJ1-4; 11 nucleotides match TRBD1. Germline trimming cut 4 bases from V and 7 bases from J; bases unmatched to any gene: 5. CDR1 is SQVTM and CDR2 is ANQGSEA in the germline V gene. The CDR3 runs 14 residues.

The gene calls are TRBV6-5 and TRBJ2-1; perhaps TRBD1 as D (5 bases). Trimming shortened V by 2 bases and J by 6 bases, and 8 bases separated the two germline ends. Germline-derived CDR1 and CDR2 are MNHEY and SVGAGI. The CDR3 is 13 amino acids. CDR3 amino acids: CASSYGAGNEQFF. The CDR3 nucleotides are TGTGCCAGCAGTTACGGGGCCGGCAATGAGCAGTTCTTC.

This clone was seen only once. The chain has TRBV5-6 and TRBJ2-7; possibly TRBD1 or TRBD2 for D (5 bases each). The germline gives CDR1 SGHDT, CDR2 YYEEEE. Trimming shortened V by 2 bases and J by 5 bases, and 14 bases separated the two germline ends. This CDR3 region has 14 residues. CDR3 sequence (DNA): TGTGCCAGCAGCTTTCCCGAGGGGCGCAACGAGCAGTACTTC. Encoded protein: CASSFPEGRNEQYF.

The chain joins TRBV5-1 to TRBJ2-7, with TRBD1 matching 8 bases. Germline CDR1 reads SGHRS; CDR2 reads YFSETQ. Trimming removed 1 base from V and 0 bases from J; junction bases left unmatched: 21. CDR3 length equals 21 residues. This CDR3 is CASSLMVVWQGAIPVSYEQYF. CDR3 sequence (DNA): TGCGCCAGCAGCTTGATGGTTGTGTGGCAGGGGGCGATTCCCGTCTCCTACGAGCAGTACTTC.

The chain joins TRBV30 to TRBJ1-1, with D unclear. Per germline, CDR1 GTSNPN and CDR2 SVGIG (reference sequence). This CDR3 has 11 residues. V was trimmed by 5 bases and J by 6 bases, leaving 10 bases between them. In DNA form, the CDR3 reads TGTGCCTGGTCCTTCAGAGCTGAAGCTTTCTTT. Protein sequence: CAWSFRAEAFF.

The chain uses TRBV7-8 and TRBJ2-3; no definite D call. From germline, CDR1 is SGHVS and CDR2 FQNEAQ. Trimming pared 5 bases from V and 0 bases from J, leaving 12 bases between. The CDR3 length is 15 residues. CDR3 sequence (DNA): TGTGCCAGCAGCGCAACCATGCGGAGCACAGATACGCAGTATTTT. This sequence encodes CASSATMRSTDTQYF.

The rearrangement links TRBV4-2 to TRBJ2-2; D call uncertain. CDR1 and CDR2 (germline): LGHNA, YNFKEQ. Deletions cut 2 bases from V and 7 bases from J, with 17 bases between. CDR3 size: 16 residues. CDR3 in amino acids: CASSQTIPQGDGELFF. CDR3 in DNA: TGTGCCAGCAGCCAAACAATCCCCCAAGGAGACGGGGAGCTGTTTTTT.

This clone was seen once. The V and J genes are TRBV6-4 and TRBJ2-7, with no clear D. The CDR3 is 14 amino acids. CDR1 and CDR2 from the germline V gene are MRHNA and SNTAGT. Trimming removed 3 bases from V and 11 bases from J, with 20 bases in between. In DNA form, the CDR3 reads TGTGCCAGCAGTGAGTCCGAGGTAGTCTGGGATGAGTACTTC. Translation gives CASSESEVVWDEYF.

The chain links TRBV7-8 to TRBJ2-1; TRBD1 agrees at 8 bases. The CDR3 loop spans 14 amino acids. Germline CDR1 is SGHVS and CDR2 is FQNEAQ. The junction had 9 bases not matched to a gene; V was cut back by 5 bases and J by 9 bases. CDR3 sequence: CASSAGQASGEQFF. CDR3 nucleotide sequence: TGTGCCAGCAGCGCGGGACAGGCCTCGGGTGAGCAGTTCTTC.

The chain is built from TRBV27 and TRBJ1-6; D gene ambiguous. Between the trimmed V and J ends, which lost 2 bases and 3 bases, there was a span of 11 bases. The germline V gene encodes CDR1 MNHEY and CDR2 SMNVEV (reference sequence). The CDR3 runs 16 residues. CDR3: CASSLQRSNYNSPLHF. CDR3 sequence (DNA): TGTGCCAGCAGTTTACAGAGATCCAACTATAATTCACCCCTCCACTTT.

This clone was observed a single time. The chain uses TRBV5-1 and TRBJ2-5; D gene unclear. The V end lost 4 bases, the J end lost 5 bases, and 9 bases lay between the germline ends. Germline V lookup: CDR1 SGHRS, CDR2 YFSETQ. The CDR3 sequence is 12 residues long. CDR3 residues: CASSTGLETQYF. CDR3 nucleotides: TGCGCCAGCAGCACCGGGTTGGAGACCCAGTACTTC. The full variable domain, in which reference TRBV5-1 and TRBJ2-5 provide the parts outside the CDR3, is KAGVTQTPRYLIKTRGQQVTLSCSPISGHRSVSWYQQTPGQGLQFLFEYFSETQRNKGNFPGRFSGRQFSNSRSEMNVSTLELGDSALYLCASSTGLETQYFGPGTRLLVL.

The sample holds a few counts of this clone. The V call is TRBV6-4, the J call TRBJ2-1; D is undetermined. CDR1 is MRHNA, CDR2 SNTAGT, per germline. The CDR3 covers 13 residues. Trimming took off 2 bases at V and 9 bases at J, with 11 bases between the two ends. For the CDR3, the DNA is TGTGCCAGCAGTGACCATCCCGAAGCTGAGCAGTTCTTC. Residues: CASSDHPEAEQFF.

The chain links TRBV15 to TRBJ2-7; D unresolved. This CDR3 has 14 residues. The V end was cut by 4 bases, the J end by 0 bases, with 10 bases between. Germline V gene lookup returns CDR1 LNHNV and CDR2 YYDKDF (reference sequence). The CDR3 sequence: CATSTQATSYEQYF. The CDR3 nucleotides read TGTGCCACCAGCACCCAGGCTACCTCCTACGAGCAGTACTTC.

The J gene is TRBJ1-2, the V gene TRBV6-5; D gene unclear. V shed 0 bases and J shed 0 bases, with 11 bases lying between them. CDR1 and CDR2 from the germline V gene are MNHEY and SVGAGI. This CDR3 has 16 amino acids. CDR3 DNA sequence: TGTGCCAGCAGTTACTCGAACCCACGTACTAACTATGGCTACACCTTC. Translated: CASSYSNPRTNYGYTF.

V and J are TRBV4-3 and TRBJ2-7, with 11 bases fitting TRBD2. This CDR3 is built from 15 residues. Trimming cost V 4 bases and J 3 bases; bases outside gene matches: 5. Germline V gives CDR1 LGHNA, CDR2 YSLEER. The CDR3, as DNA: TGCGCCAGCAGCCTAGGACTAGCGGGCGTCTACGAGCAGTACTTC. It specifies CASSLGLAGVYEQYF.

The table lists this clone with a count of one. The chain is built from TRBV27 and TRBJ2-7; 8 nucleotides match TRBD1. This CDR3 contains 15 residues. The trim removed 5 bases at V and 2 bases at J, leaving 8 bases unmatched. The germline CDR1 and CDR2 sequences are MNHEY and SMNVEV (reference sequence). In nucleotides, the CDR3 is TGTGCCAGCAGTCTCCGGACAGGGCTGGCCTACGAGCAGTACTTC. This translates into CASSLRTGLAYEQYF.

J is TRBJ2-1 and V is TRBV19; 7 nucleotides align to TRBD1. The CDR3 has 14 amino acids. Germline V gene sequence: CDR1 LNHDA, CDR2 SQIVND (reference sequence). V lost 6 bases and J lost 2; bases outside the gene matches: 4. This chain's CDR3 is CASRRQGTYNEQFF. The CDR3 DNA reads TGTGCCAGTAGGCGACAGGGAACCTACAATGAGCAGTTCTTC.

The rearrangement links TRBV3-1 (or the pseudogene TRBV3-2) to TRBJ2-7, with D maybe TRBD2 (6 bases). CDR3 length equals 14 residues. V was shortened by 4 bases and J by 2 bases, with 12 bases between the two germline ends. Germline loops: CDR1 LGHDT, CDR2 YNNKEL (reference sequence). The CDR3, as DNA: TGTGCCAGCAGCCCCCCCGGCGGGACCTACGAGCAGTACTTC. Encoded protein: CASSPPGGTYEQYF.

This clone has a single count. This chain connects TRBV28 to TRBJ1-2; D unresolved. Trimming shortened V by 6 bases and J by 2 bases, and 19 bases separated the two germline ends. Germline V gives CDR1 MDHEN, CDR2 SYDVKM. CDR3 length equals 16 residues. This CDR3 reads CASRDPLIGRNYGYTF. In DNA, the CDR3 is TGTGCCAGCAGGGACCCGTTGATAGGACGGAACTATGGCTACACCTTC.

The chain couples TRBV4-1 to TRBJ2-5; the D gene could be TRBD1 or TRBD2 (5 bases each). The CDR3 has 16 amino acids. CDR1 MGHRA and CDR2 YSYEKL come from the germline V gene. V gave up 0 bases and J gave up 7 bases, with 18 bases separating them. The chain's CDR3 is CASSQDLGDPGGTQYF. The CDR3 DNA is TGCGCCAGCAGCCAAGATCTAGGGGACCCCGGCGGGACCCAGTACTTC.

The V gene is TRBV28, the J gene TRBJ1-1; 8 nucleotides match TRBD1. Trimming took 3 bases from V and 4 from J; bases not matched to a gene: 1. Germline values: CDR1 MDHEN, CDR2 SYDVKM. This CDR3 spans 13 amino acids. CDR3 residues: CASSFGQGTEAFF. The CDR3 region has the DNA TGTGCCAGCAGTTTCGGACAGGGCACTGAAGCTTTCTTT.

This rearrangement joins TRBV28 to TRBJ1-6; 8 nucleotides align to TRBD1. J lost 5 bases, V lost 6 bases, and 6 bases had no gene match. Per germline, CDR1 MDHEN and CDR2 SYDVKM. The CDR3 has 15 amino acids. The CDR3 DNA sequence: TGTGCCAGCAGCCTCGGACAGGGTGATAATTCACCCCTCCACTTT. The encoded protein is CASSLGQGDNSPLHF.

The chain employs TRBV19 and TRBJ2-7, with D uncertain. The CDR3 is 15 residues long. The germline CDR1 and CDR2 sequences are LNHDA and SQIVND (reference sequence). Trimming cost V 3 bases and J 0 bases, with 12 bases left between them. CDR3 nucleotide sequence: TGTGCCAGTAGTATCGCCTGGACGGTCTCCTACGAGCAGTACTTC. This sequence encodes CASSIAWTVSYEQYF. Supplemented by reference TRBV19 and TRBJ2-7, the full variable domain reads DGGITQSPKYLFRKEGQNVTLSCEQNLNHDAMYWYRQDPGQGLRLIYYSQIVNDFQKGDIAEGYSVSREKKESFPLTVTSAQKNPTAFYLCASSIAWTVSYEQYFGPGTRLTVT.

The genes are TRBV10-3 and TRBJ1-2; TRBD1 matches 7 bases. Germline CDR1 and CDR2: ENHRY and SYGVKD. This CDR3 spans 13 amino acids. V lost 9 bases, J lost 1 base, and 5 bases stayed unmatched. CDR3 nucleotide sequence: TGTGCCATAACAGGGGCCGATAACTATGGCTACACCTTC. Protein product: CAITGADNYGYTF.

The sample holds one count of this clone. The chain combines TRBV7-9 with TRBJ1-2, with D possibly matching TRBD1 (5 bases). CDR3 length: 16 residues. Trimming shortened V by 5 bases and J by 0 bases, and 16 bases separated the two germline ends. Germline V gene sequence: CDR1 SEHNR, CDR2 FQNEAQ (reference sequence). CDR3 coding DNA: TGTGCCAGCAGCAGAACCGGGACCGGAGCTAACTATGGCTACACCTTC. Protein sequence: CASSRTGTGANYGYTF.

The J gene is TRBJ2-7, the V gene TRBV9, with TRBD1 matching over 9 bases. CDR3 length: 14 amino acids. J lost 3 bases, V lost 4 bases, and 5 bases had no gene match. Looked up from germline, CDR1 is SGDLS and CDR2 is YYNGEE. The CDR3 protein is CASSPDRGFYEQYF. The CDR3 DNA reads as TGTGCCAGCAGCCCTGACAGGGGGTTCTACGAGCAGTACTTC.

A single count supports this clone. The chain recombines TRBV7-3 with TRBJ2-2; D gene uncertain. V was shortened by 3 bases and J by 5 bases, with 13 bases between the two germline ends. The germline CDR1 and CDR2 sequences are SGHTA and FQGTGA. The CDR3 contains 15 residues. Here the CDR3 DNA reads TGTGCCAGCAGCTTGACGACACTCGGGACCGGGGAGCTGTTTTTT. This translates into CASSLTTLGTGELFF.

The chain carries TRBV28 and TRBJ1-6; D remains unclear. CDR3 length equals 15 residues. Trimming pared 3 bases from V and 6 bases from J, leaving 12 bases between. In germline, CDR1 is MDHEN, CDR2 SYDVKM. CDR3 protein: CASSLNLRSNSPLHF. CDR3 nucleotide sequence: TGTGCCAGCAGTTTGAACCTGCGTTCTAATTCACCCCTCCACTTT.

CDR3 DNA: TGTGCCAGCAGTTTTACAGGGGCCACTGAAGCTTTCTTT. It is translated as CASSFTGATEAFF. The genes are TRBV27 and TRBJ1-1; TRBD1 aligns across 7 bases. The CDR3 totals 13 residues. V gave up 3 bases and J gave up 4 bases; unmatched junction bases: 2. Germline values: CDR1 MNHEY, CDR2 SMNVEV (reference sequence).